Below are 19 T cell receptor beta chains sequenced from a single sample in a study of T cell responses to AZD1222 COVID-19 vaccine. Clones were sequenced by immunoSEQ multiplex PCR, and TCRdb holds only the in-frame ones, with some missing. Found here are about 140,000 clones, around 89% of them singletons; the top ten hold just under 3%. Material: peripheral blood, obtained on day 0 of AZD1222 vaccination. Source of these receptors: an adult in good health.

The CDR3 nucleotides read TGCAGCGTTGACGGCCTCATCCGGGGGCGCGCCTATGGCTACACCTTC. Protein product: CSVDGLIRGRAYGYTF. V is TRBV29-1 and J is TRBJ1-2; maybe TRBD1 (6 bases). V was clipped by 3 bases and J by 4 bases, with 21 bases between them. Germline-derived CDR1 and CDR2 are SQVTM and ANQGSEA. The CDR3 is 16 amino acids.

The CDR3 nucleotides are TGCGCCAGCAGCCAAGATCTAGGTAACTCTGGAAACACCATATATTTT. This encodes CASSQDLGNSGNTIYF. This chain links TRBV4-3 with TRBJ1-3, with D hard to call. The CDR3 has 16 residues. Trimming stripped 0 bases from V and 0 bases from J, with 9 bases between. CDR1 is LGHNA, CDR2 YSLEER, per germline.

The chain is built from TRBV7-9 and TRBJ1-5; D call uncertain. The CDR3 extends over 16 amino acids. The V and J ends lost 1 base and 0 bases respectively, with 10 bases between them. The germline V gene encodes CDR1 SEHNR and CDR2 FQNEAQ (reference sequence). CDR3 nucleotides: TGTGCCAGCAGCTTAGGTCTGGATTTTAGCAATCAGCCCCAGCATTTT. It yields the protein CASSLGLDFSNQPQHF.

Concerning this clone: The junction does not match germline at one end; this may be a read error. The chain carries TRBV7-9 and TRBJ2-5; D might be TRBD2 (5 bases). In germline, CDR1 is SEHNR, CDR2 FQNEAQ (reference sequence). This CDR3 spans 17 amino acids. The CDR3 nucleotides read TGTGCCAGCAGCCTAGCCCGCACTAATAGGTACCAAGAGACCCAGTACTTC. This encodes CASSLARTNRYQETQYF.

The J gene is TRBJ1-4, the V gene TRBV5-5, with 9 bases fitting TRBD1. This CDR3 has 16 residues. CDR1 is SGHKS and CDR2 is YYEKEE in the germline V gene (reference sequence). J was trimmed by 5 bases and V by 4 bases; bases with no gene match: 9. The CDR3, as DNA: TGTGCCAGCAGCCGGGGGGCCGGGACAGGGAATGAAAAACTGTTTTTT. Amino acids: CASSRGAGTGNEKLFF.

This clone was picked up one time. The genes are TRBV6-5 and TRBJ2-7; D is unresolved. Deletions cut 6 bases from V and 3 bases from J, with 9 bases between. The germline V gene encodes CDR1 MNHEY and CDR2 SVGAGI. The CDR3 totals 12 residues. The CDR3 loop reads CASRSGYYEQYF. The CDR3 bases are TGTGCCAGCAGATCTGGGTACTACGAGCAGTACTTC.

This chain joins TRBV19 and TRBJ1-1; TRBD1 matches 8 bases. CDR3 size: 14 residues. Losses at the gene ends were 7 bases for V and 1 base for J; bases not matched to a gene: 5. Germline V CDR1 and CDR2: LNHDA, SQIVND (reference sequence). The chain's CDR3 is CASIRTGRNTEAFF. The CDR3 DNA is TGTGCCAGTATCCGGACAGGGAGGAACACTGAAGCTTTCTTT.

This rearrangement joins TRBV7-8 to TRBJ1-5; 7 positions agree with TRBD1. The CDR3 is made up of 16 amino acids. CDR1 SGHVS and CDR2 FQNEAQ come from the germline V gene. J was trimmed by 0 bases and V by 5 bases; bases with no gene match: 7. The CDR3 DNA reads as TGTGCCAGCAGCCCTGGGGACAGAGATAGCAATCAGCCCCAGCATTTT. The encoded protein is CASSPGDRDSNQPQHF. Looking up the rest from reference TRBV7-8 and TRBJ1-5 gives the full variable domain: GAGVSQSPRYKVAKRGQDVALRCDPISGHVSLFWYQQALGQGPEFLTYFQNEAQLDKSGLPSDRFFAERPEGSVSTLKIQRTQQEDSAVYLCASSPGDRDSNQPQHFGDGTRLSIL.

The chain uses TRBV9 and TRBJ1-6, with D possibly matching TRBD1 (6 bases). V lost 0 bases to trimming and J lost 9 bases, with 16 bases between them. The CDR3 contains 16 residues. Per germline, CDR1 SGDLS and CDR2 YYNGEE. The CDR3 reads CASSVGRDTLSSPLHF. CDR3 DNA sequence: TGTGCCAGCAGCGTAGGTAGGGACACCCTAAGTTCACCCCTCCACTTT.

The rearrangement uses TRBV28 and TRBJ2-5; D is unresolved. V was pared by 1 base and J by 3 bases, with 3 bases between. The germline V gene has CDR1 MDHEN and CDR2 SYDVKM. The CDR3 totals 12 residues. The CDR3 spells CASSLLKETQYF. The CDR3 DNA reads as TGTGCCAGCAGTTTATTAAAAGAGACCCAGTACTTC.

A word on this clone: Distinct nucleotide sequences in the sample also encode this CDR3. V and J are TRBV5-1 and TRBJ2-7; TRBD2 matches at 7 bases. The CDR3 contains 14 residues. The V and J ends lost 3 bases and 5 bases, in that order; junction bases with no gene match: 8. Germline loops: CDR1 SGHRS, CDR2 YFSETQ. The CDR3 nucleotides are TGCGCCAGCAGCTCCACGCTGGGGGGGGACGAGCAGTACTTC. The encoded protein is CASSSTLGGDEQYF.

This chain joins TRBV4-3 and TRBJ1-6; D remains unclear. The ends were cut back, 0 bases at V and 8 bases at J, with 5 bases in the middle. Looked up from germline, CDR1 is LGHNA and CDR2 is YSLEER. This CDR3 is 13 amino acids long. CDR3 nucleotides: TGCGCCAGCAGCCAAGATAGGTATTCACCCCTCCACTTT. It translates to CASSQDRYSPLHF.

This rearrangement joins TRBV7-6 to TRBJ1-3; TRBD1 aligns across 7 bases. J was trimmed by 4 bases and V by 1 base; bases with no gene match: 7. Germline V gene sequence: CDR1 SGHVS, CDR2 FNYEAQ. The CDR3 sequence is 16 residues long. CDR3 sequence: CASSLVQGLGGNTIYF. The DNA for the CDR3 is TGTGCCAGCAGCTTAGTACAGGGGCTGGGAGGAAACACCATATATTTT.

The chain carries TRBV20-1 and TRBJ2-7; D gene ambiguous. The CDR3 has 12 amino acids. V shed 3 bases and J shed 3 bases, with 9 bases lying between them. The V gene's germline CDR1 is DFQATT and CDR2 SNEGSKA (reference sequence). In DNA, the CDR3 is TGCAGTGCTAGTTCCGGCTTCTACGAGCAGTACTTC. This gives the protein CSASSGFYEQYF.

CDR3 in amino acids: CASSEAGGRFSPLHF. The CDR3 bases are TGTGCCAGCAGTGAAGCGGGTGGCAGGTTCTCACCCCTCCACTTT. The gene calls are TRBV6-1 and TRBJ1-6; D unresolved. This CDR3 is 15 amino acids long. Germline V gene sequence: CDR1 MNHNS, CDR2 SASEGT. The V gene lost 0 bases and the J gene lost 10 bases, with 13 bases spanning the gap.

The J gene is TRBJ2-2, the V gene TRBV5-1; the D is unclear. V was cut by 0 bases and J by 4 bases, with 19 bases left in between. CDR1 and CDR2 (germline): SGHRS, YFSETQ. This CDR3 comprises 18 residues. In DNA form, the CDR3 reads TGCGCCAGCAGCTTGGAGCCGCCGGGCGGAGCTCGCACCGGGGAGCTGTTTTTT. Translating it yields CASSLEPPGGARTGELFF.

V and J are TRBV6-6 and TRBJ1-5; D is unresolved. Trimming pared 5 bases from V and 6 bases from J, leaving 8 bases between. Germline V gene lookup returns CDR1 MNHNY and CDR2 SVGAGI (reference sequence). The CDR3 has 12 amino acids. The CDR3 coding sequence is TGTGCCAGCAGTCCCTCATCTCAGCCCCAGCATTTT. Its protein is CASSPSSQPQHF.

V gene TRBV19 combines with J gene TRBJ1-1, with D possibly matching TRBD1 (5 bases). Germline CDR1 LNHDA, CDR2 SQIVND (reference sequence). The CDR3 totals 17 residues. Trimming removed 0 bases from V and 4 bases from J, with 18 bases in between. CDR3 coding DNA: TGTGCCAGTAGTATAGATCTATCGCGGGGGGGGAGCACTGAAGCTTTCTTT. Its translation: CASSIDLSRGGSTEAFF. Together with reference TRBV19 and TRBJ1-1, the CDR3 gives the full variable domain: DGGITQSPKYLFRKEGQNVTLSCEQNLNHDAMYWYRQDPGQGLRLIYYSQIVNDFQKGDIAEGYSVSREKKESFPLTVTSAQKNPTAFYLCASSIDLSRGGSTEAFFGQGTRLTVV.

V usage is TRBV9 and J usage is TRBJ1-5; D call uncertain. Per germline, CDR1 SGDLS and CDR2 YYNGEE. This CDR3 contains 14 residues. Trimming cost V 4 bases and J 0 bases, with 8 bases left between them. DNA of the CDR3: TGTGCCAGCAGCCCCCAAGATAGCAATCAGCCCCAGCATTTT. It codes for CASSPQDSNQPQHF.